This TCR beta chain was found in a study of T cell responses to AZD1222 COVID-19 vaccine. In the study overall: Pooling of second doses given at about 4 or about 12 weeks was done. Overall study findings and caveats: Repertoire sampling was restricted to post-peak T cell response timepoints.

Clones were read by immunoSEQ multiplex PCR, and TCRdb kept only the in-frame ones, dropping some. This table has about 100,000 clones, 75% to 95% appearing once. As regards this clone: Its antigen is as yet unknown.

The receptor was derived from an adult in good health. The sequences come from peripheral blood, collected on day 0 of AZD1222 vaccination.

CDR3 amino acids: CASRPDGIYGYTF. The DNA for the CDR3 is TGTGCCAGCAGACCAGACGGAATCTATGGCTACACCTTC. The chain joins TRBV6-5 to TRBJ1-2, with D unresolved. The CDR3 runs 13 residues. V shed 6 bases and J shed 4 bases, with 12 bases lying between them. Germline values: CDR1 MNHEY, CDR2 SVGAGI.